These T cell receptor beta chains were read from a single sample in a study of beta chain features in type 1 diabetes. Method: immunoSEQ multiplex PCR; TCRdb's copy keeps in-frame clones and lacks some. The sample has more than 300,000 clones, 10% to 15% seen once. Sequenced: naive CD4+ T cells from blood. The receptors derive from a man aged 18 to 30 in good health. CDR3s include the opening cysteine and the closing phenylalanine or tryptophan. Each record gives: clone size, V gene, J gene, D gene, CDR3 protein, CDR3 DNA. D genes are given only for firm matches. A clone size is listed for some rows: how often the clone was seen (once, few, many), or a class if it is expanded.

few	TRBV9	TRBJ2-3	TRBD2	CASSVGAGGDPTDTQYF	TGTGCCAGCAGCGTAGGGGCGGGGGGGGACCCCACAGATACGCAGTATTTT
few	TRBV7-2	TRBJ2-5	-	CASSSTGLQETQYF	TGTGCCAGCAGCTCGACAGGTCTCCAAGAGACCCAGTACTTC
-	TRBV27	TRBJ2-5	TRBD2	CASSSPGGTQETQYF	TGTGCCAGCAGTTCTCCCGGGGGGACTCAAGAGACCCAGTACTTC
-	TRBV7-2	TRBJ2-5	-	CASSYSSSQETQYF	TGTGCCAGCAGCTATTCGTCGTCTCAAGAGACCCAGTACTTC
-	TRBV25-1	TRBJ1-1	TRBD1	CASRHAGTGPGTEAFF	TGTGCCAGCAGACACGCCGGGACAGGGCCGGGCACTGAAGCTTTCTTT
-	TRBV28	TRBJ2-3	-	CASSQTATDTQYF	TGTGCCAGCAGTCAGACTGCCACAGATACGCAGTATTTT
few	TRBV7-2	TRBJ2-5	TRBD2	CASSLAGGYPKTQYF	TGTGCCAGCAGCTTAGCGGGGGGGTACCCGAAGACCCAGTACTTC
few	TRBV15	TRBJ2-2	-	CATSNGQYTGELFF	TGTGCCACCAGCAATGGACAGTACACCGGGGAGCTGTTTTTT
few	TRBV6-5	TRBJ2-7	TRBD2	CASCRTSGRAYEQYF	TGTGCCAGCTGCCGGACTAGCGGGAGGGCCTACGAGCAGTACTTC
-	TRBV5-1	TRBJ2-2	-	CASSEGHPNTGELFF	TGCGCCAGCAGCGAGGGACACCCGAACACCGGGGAGCTGTTTTTT
few	TRBV7-2	TRBJ2-1	TRBD2	CASSLDGLAGYNEQFF	TGTGCCAGCAGCTTGGACGGACTAGCGGGGTACAATGAGCAGTTCTTC
-	TRBV30	TRBJ2-3	-	CAWSVGGDTQYF	TGTGCCTGGAGTGTAGGAGGAGATACGCAGTATTTT
few	TRBV10-3	TRBJ2-1	-	CANQDSNNEQFF	TGTGCCAACCAGGACAGCAACAATGAGCAGTTCTTC
-	TRBV21-1	TRBJ2-7	-	CASSKLASLSSYEQYF	TGTGCCAGCAGCAAATTGGCTAGCTTGAGCTCCTACGAGCAGTACTTC
few	TRBV7-2	TRBJ2-3	TRBD2	CASSPVRTSGLDTQYF	TGTGCCAGCAGCCCCGTAAGGACTAGCGGACTTGATACGCAGTATTTT
few	TRBV7-9	TRBJ2-7	TRBD2	CASSRQAGPGEQYF	TGTGCCAGCAGCCGCCAAGCGGGGCCCGGCGAGCAGTACTTC
few	TRBV7-2	TRBJ2-7	-	CASSQTRYEQYF	TGTGCCAGCAGCCAGACACGCTACGAGCAGTACTTC
few	TRBV7-2	TRBJ2-5	-	CASSLERVGVRETQYF	TGTGCCAGCAGCTTAGAAAGGGTAGGGGTACGGGAGACCCAGTACTTC
few	TRBV9	TRBJ1-5	-	CASSQTGGYQPQHF	TGTGCCAGCAGCCAAACGGGGGGTTATCAGCCCCAGCATTTT
-	TRBV6-1	TRBJ2-7	-	CASSASRRGREQYF	TGTGCCAGCAGTGCCTCGAGACGAGGGCGTGAGCAGTACTTC
-	TRBV7-8	TRBJ2-2	-	CASSLVQGNTGELFF	TGTGCCAGCAGCTTAGTACAGGGTAACACCGGGGAGCTGTTTTTT
few	TRBV28	TRBJ1-2	TRBD1	CASKRQGVDYGYTF	TGTGCCAGCAAGAGACAGGGGGTAGACTATGGCTACACCTTC
-	TRBV6-5	TRBJ1-1	-	CASSPAGRRAFF	TGTGCCAGCAGTCCAGCGGGCCGGCGGGCTTTCTTT
few	TRBV19	TRBJ2-5	TRBD1	CASRTGTGSFQETQYF	TGTGCCAGTAGGACCGGGACAGGGAGCTTCCAAGAGACCCAGTACTTC
-	TRBV5-4	TRBJ1-1	TRBD1	CASSLETGNLEAFF	TGTGCCAGCAGCTTGGAGACAGGGAACCTGGAGGCTTTCTTT
-	TRBV4-3	TRBJ2-1	-	CARAGLVSYNEQFF	TGCGCCAGGGCAGGATTAGTCTCCTACAATGAGCAGTTCTTC
few	TRBV7-9	TRBJ1-1	-	CASSPRAGNTEAFF	TGTGCCAGCAGCCCCCGGGCGGGTAACACTGAAGCTTTCTTT
-	TRBV7-3	TRBJ2-1	TRBD2	CASSLQPTSGDIRGNEQFF	TGTGCCAGCAGCCTACAACCGACTAGCGGGGATATTCGGGGCAATGAGCAGTTCTTC
-	TRBV9	TRBJ1-1	TRBD1	CASSPRTGSFLNTEAFF	TGTGCCAGCAGCCCACGGACAGGATCCTTTTTGAACACTGAAGCTTTCTTT
few	TRBV7-3	TRBJ2-1	-	CASSLIPPDEQFF	TGTGCCAGCAGCTTAATCCCCCCGGATGAGCAGTTCTTC
-	TRBV4-2	TRBJ2-1	TRBD1	CASSQFGQGKYNEQFF	TGTGCCAGCAGCCAGTTTGGACAGGGTAAATACAATGAGCAGTTCTTC
few	TRBV7-2	TRBJ2-3	TRBD2	CASSNRRGTDTQYF	TGTGCCAGCAGCAACCGGCGGGGGACAGATACGCAGTATTTT
few	TRBV7-2	TRBJ2-7	TRBD2	CASSRQGRDGEQYF	TGTGCCAGCAGCCGACAAGGGAGGGATGGGGAGCAGTACTTC
-	TRBV7-9	TRBJ2-2	-	CASSPGAGELFF	TGTGCCAGCAGTCCGGGGGCCGGGGAGCTGTTTTTT
-	TRBV5-8	TRBJ2-1	TRBD1	CASSLYAGGFYNEQFF	TGTGCCAGCAGCTTGTATGCAGGGGGCTTCTACAATGAGCAGTTCTTC
-	TRBV28	TRBJ2-1	TRBD1	CASSYPGQGYNEQFF	TGTGCCAGCAGTTATCCGGGACAGGGATACAATGAGCAGTTCTTC
-	TRBV18	TRBJ2-7	TRBD1	CASSPDRVRGSSYEQYF	TGTGCCAGCTCACCGGACAGGGTGAGAGGGAGCTCCTACGAGCAGTACTTC
few	TRBV29-1	TRBJ1-1	-	CSAILNTEAFF	TGCAGCGCTATACTCAACACTGAAGCTTTCTTT
-	TRBV28	TRBJ2-1	TRBD2	CASSFPGSGGAYNEQFF	TGTGCCAGCAGTTTCCCCGGTAGCGGGGGGGCCTACAATGAGCAGTTCTTC
few	TRBV4-3	TRBJ2-7	-	CASSPGVKEVQYF	TGCGCCAGCAGCCCGGGGGTGAAGGAAGTGCAGTACTTC
-	TRBV19	TRBJ1-5	-	CASSIGAGLGQPQHF	TGTGCCAGTAGTATAGGGGCAGGGCTGGGTCAGCCCCAGCATTTT
-	TRBV5-4	TRBJ2-3	-	CASSQEDRRTDTQYF	TGTGCCAGCAGCCAAGAGGACAGACGCACAGATACGCAGTATTTT
-	TRBV20-1	TRBJ1-2	-	CSASQRAGYTF	TGCAGTGCTAGCCAACGAGCGGGCTACACCTTC
-	TRBV15	TRBJ2-7	-	CATSREQGSYEQYF	TGTGCCACCAGCAGAGAACAGGGCTCCTACGAGCAGTACTTC
few	TRBV21-1	TRBJ1-1	-	CASSLEEGSGEAFF	TGTGCCAGCAGCCTGGAGGAGGGAAGCGGTGAAGCTTTCTTT
few	TRBV30	TRBJ1-5	-	CAWSALHQPQHF	TGTGCCTGGAGTGCACTACACCAGCCCCAGCATTTT
-	TRBV6-5	TRBJ2-2	-	CASSYLVAGELFF	TGTGCCAGCAGTTACCTGGTAGCCGGGGAGCTGTTTTTT
-	TRBV19	TRBJ2-4	TRBD2	CASSPGSGVTKNIQYF	TGTGCCAGTAGTCCTGGTAGCGGGGTTACCAAAAACATTCAGTACTTC
-	TRBV5-4	TRBJ1-6	-	CASSLGGLVNSPLHF	TGTGCCAGCAGCTTGGGAGGTTTGGTGAATTCACCCCTCCACTTT
few	TRBV5-4	TRBJ1-1	-	CASSLRPGTEAFF	TGTGCCAGCAGCTTGCGTCCGGGCACTGAAGCTTTCTTT
few	TRBV27	TRBJ2-3	TRBD1	CASSRFFGPGQENLRSTDTQYF	TGTGCCAGCAGCCGGTTTTTCGGCCCGGGACAGGAGAACCTTCGTTCGACAGATACGCAGTATTTT
-	TRBV18	TRBJ1-5	TRBD1	CASSPEWTGGGNQPQHF	TGTGCCAGCTCACCTGAGTGGACAGGGGGCGGCAATCAGCCCCAGCATTTT
few	TRBV5-1	TRBJ2-1	TRBD1	CASSLGQGRYNEQFF	TGCGCCAGCAGCTTGGGACAGGGGCGCTACAATGAGCAGTTCTTC
-	TRBV2	TRBJ2-5	-	CASSSRDPLLAFQETQYF	TGTGCCAGCAGTTCTCGGGATCCCTTATTGGCCTTCCAAGAGACCCAGTACTTC
few	TRBV4-2	TRBJ2-3	TRBD2	CASRPSGGGHSDTQYF	TGTGCCAGCAGGCCGTCGGGCGGGGGGCATTCAGATACGCAGTATTTT
few	TRBV19	TRBJ1-1	TRBD1	CASSIAHRQGYMPF	TGTGCCAGTAGTATAGCCCATCGACAGGGTTATATGCCATTT
-	TRBV7-9	TRBJ2-2	-	CASRAQNTGELFF	TGTGCCAGCAGAGCCCAGAACACCGGGGAGCTGTTTTTT
few	TRBV7-3	TRBJ2-3	-	CASSLTLPTSPQYF	TGTGCCAGCAGCTTAACGTTGCCTACCTCGCCGCAGTATTTT
few	TRBV28	TRBJ1-1	TRBD1	CASSLPGTANTEAFF	TGTGCCAGCAGTTTACCCGGGACAGCGAACACTGAAGCTTTCTTT
-	TRBV27	TRBJ2-5	TRBD2	CASSPLGLAGRQETQYF	TGTGCCAGCAGTCCTCTCGGACTAGCGGGGCGACAAGAGACCCAGTACTTC